Listed below are T cell receptor beta chains from one sample, sequenced in a study. In TCRdb, the multiplex PCR reads were re-called with MiXCR into one record per CDR3 protein. This table has nearly 500 distinct CDR3 sequences, approximately 10% appearing once. Sequencing used naive CD4+ T cells sorted from blood. These receptors all come from a female donor with breast cancer. Both conserved end residues are part of each CDR3. A D gene is named only where the DNA matches it firmly. Expanded clones get a size class; other rows say once, few or many, or leave the size out.

size: medium-sized; J: TRBJ1-2; D: -; V: TRBV12-3/TRBV12-4; CDR3: CASSWEGNYGYTF; DNA: TGTGCCAGCAGTTGGGAGGGTAACTATGGCTACACCTTC
size: large; J: TRBJ1-2; D: -; V: TRBV12-3/TRBV12-4; CDR3: CASSQGQRGRSGYTF; DNA: TGTGCCAGCAGCCAAGGTCAACGAGGGCGAAGTGGCTACACCTTC
size: large; J: TRBJ1-2; D: -; V: TRBV12-3/TRBV12-4; CDR3: CASSLGQGYGYTF; DNA: TGTGCCAGCAGTCTAGGGCAGGGCTATGGCTACACCTTC
size: medium-sized; J: TRBJ1-2; D: -; V: TRBV12-3/TRBV12-4; CDR3: CASSLAPTGNYGYTF; DNA: TGTGCCAGCAGTTTAGCCCCTACAGGGAACTATGGCTACACCTTC
size: -; J: TRBJ1-2; D: -; V: TRBV12-3/TRBV12-4; CDR3: CASIQGKADGYTF; DNA: TGTGCCAGCATCCAGGGGAAGGCGGATGGCTACACCTTC
size: medium-sized; J: TRBJ1-2; D: -; V: TRBV12-3/TRBV12-4; CDR3: CASSLGVGSGYTF; DNA: TGTGCCAGCAGTTTAGGTGTGGGCTCTGGCTACACCTTC
size: medium-sized; J: TRBJ1-2; D: TRBD1; V: TRBV12-3/TRBV12-4; CDR3: CASSPGQGRSYTF; DNA: TGTGCCAGCAGTCCGGGACAGGGGCGTAGCTACACCTTC
size: large; J: TRBJ1-2; D: -; V: TRBV12-3/TRBV12-4; CDR3: CASSGLGISGYTF; DNA: TGTGCCAGCAGTGGTTTAGGGATCAGTGGCTACACCTTC
size: medium-sized; J: TRBJ1-2; D: TRBD1; V: TRBV12-3/TRBV12-4; CDR3: CASSWGQGTYGYTF; DNA: TGTGCCAGCAGTTGGGGACAGGGCACCTATGGCTACACCTTC
size: large; J: TRBJ1-2; D: -; V: TRBV12-3/TRBV12-4; CDR3: CACRSGYGYTF; DNA: TGTGCTTGCAGGTCTGGCTATGGCTACACCTTC
size: large; J: TRBJ1-2; D: -; V: TRBV12-3/TRBV12-4; CDR3: CASIKSHGKGNGYTF; DNA: TGTGCCAGCATCAAATCACACGGAAAGGGGAATGGCTACACCTTC
size: -; J: TRBJ1-2; D: -; V: TRBV12-3/TRBV12-4; CDR3: CASRPLSGATPF; DNA: TGTGCCAGCAGACCTCTCTCTGGGGCTACACCGTTC
size: large; J: TRBJ1-2; D: -; V: TRBV12-3/TRBV12-4; CDR3: CASSQVRVSYGYTF; DNA: TGTGCCAGCAGTCAGGTCCGAGTGAGCTATGGCTACACCTTC
size: medium-sized; J: TRBJ1-2; D: TRBD1; V: TRBV12-3/TRBV12-4; CDR3: CASSPGQNYGYTF; DNA: TGTGCCAGCAGCCCGGGACAGAACTATGGCTACACCTTC
size: large; J: TRBJ1-2; D: -; V: TRBV12-3/TRBV12-4; CDR3: CASSHHWGNGYTF; DNA: TGTGCCAGCAGCCATCACTGGGGTAACGGCTACACCTTC
size: -; J: TRBJ1-2; D: -; V: TRBV12-3/TRBV12-4; CDR3: CASSLGYGYTF; DNA: TGTGCCAGCAGCTTGGGCTATGGCTACACCTTC
size: large; J: TRBJ1-2; D: -; V: TRBV12-3/TRBV12-4; CDR3: CASTLGGSYGYTF; DNA: TGTGCCAGCACCTTGGGAGGGAGCTATGGCTACACCTTC